The text below deals with one T cell receptor beta chain. This specimen comes from a study of blood T cell repertoires in COVID-19. Study-wide background: There were acute and convalescent COVID-19 samples, and they came from the United States, Italy and Spain. T cells, B-cell-depleted T cells, or PBMCs provided the cDNA or gDNA that served as material.

Trimming took off 7 bases at V and 0 bases at J, with 22 bases between the two ends. CDR3 size: 16 residues. Germline CDR1 SQVTM, CDR2 ANQGSEA. As processed by the authors: Estimation of nucleated cell counts relied on the amplification of reference gene primers. The table came from immunoSEQ multiplex PCR; TCRdb's copy has only in-frame clones and leaves some out. That table supplies the V and J calls and clone size; D and trimming were determined from the DNA. Among about 130,000 clones listed, roughly 83% were seen once. This chain links TRBV29-1 with TRBJ2-7, with D tentatively TRBD1 (6 bases). Sequencing was performed on peripheral blood. The TCR sequence derives from a woman between 25 and 40 years old who had recovered from COVID-19. The CDR3 sequence is CSALGPSGHSSYEQYF. The CDR3, as DNA: TGCAGCGCCTTGGGACCCTCGGGACATAGCTCCTACGAGCAGTACTTC.